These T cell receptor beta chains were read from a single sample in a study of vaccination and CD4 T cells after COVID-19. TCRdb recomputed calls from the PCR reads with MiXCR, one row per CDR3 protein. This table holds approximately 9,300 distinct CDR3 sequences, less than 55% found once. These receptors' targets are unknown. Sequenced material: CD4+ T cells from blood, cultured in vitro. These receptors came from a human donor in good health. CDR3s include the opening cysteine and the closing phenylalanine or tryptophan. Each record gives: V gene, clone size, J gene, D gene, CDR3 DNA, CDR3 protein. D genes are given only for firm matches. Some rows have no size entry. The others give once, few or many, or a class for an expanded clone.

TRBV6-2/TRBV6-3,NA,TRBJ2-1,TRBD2,TGTGCCAGCAGTTACGGACTAGCGGGCAGGGAGCAGTTCTTC,CASSYGLAGREQFF
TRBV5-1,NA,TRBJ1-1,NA,TGCGCCAGCAGCTTCGGCAGTATGAACACTGAAGCTTTCTTT,CASSFGSMNTEAFF
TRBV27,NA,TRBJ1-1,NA,TGTGCCAGCAGCGTGAGGTACAGCCATGAAGCTTTCTTT,CASSVRYSHEAFF
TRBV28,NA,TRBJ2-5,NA,TGTGCCAGCAGTTTTGAGGACCCCCGGTACCAAGAGACCCAGTACTTC,CASSFEDPRYQETQYF
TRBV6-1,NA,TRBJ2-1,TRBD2,TGTGCCAGCAGTGACGCACATGGCGGGAGTAGCCTTGAGCAGTTCTTC,CASSDAHGGSSLEQFF
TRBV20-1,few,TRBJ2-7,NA,TGCAGTGCCCGCTTAGAAGGTTCCAACGAGCAGTACTTC,CSARLEGSNEQYF
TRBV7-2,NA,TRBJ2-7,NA,TGTGCCAGCAGCTTAGATACAGTCTCCGAGCAGTACTTC,CASSLDTVSEQYF
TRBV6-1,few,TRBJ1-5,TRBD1,TGTGCCAGCAGAACAAAGGGGGCGAGCAATCAGCCCCAGCATTTT,CASRTKGASNQPQHF
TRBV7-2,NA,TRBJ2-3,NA,TGTGCCAGCACCGCCCAAAGAGGGGGCACAGATACGCAGTATTTT,CASTAQRGGTDTQYF
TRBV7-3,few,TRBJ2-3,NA,TGTGCCAGCAGCTTAAGCAAACTCACAGATACGCAGTATTTT,CASSLSKLTDTQYF
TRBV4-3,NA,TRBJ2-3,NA,TGCGCCAGCAGCCAAGTAGGAACAGATACGCAGTATTTT,CASSQVGTDTQYF
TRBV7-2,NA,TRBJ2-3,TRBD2,TGTGCCAGCAGCTCACGGCGGGAGGGGATCACAGATACGCAGTATTTT,CASSSRREGITDTQYF
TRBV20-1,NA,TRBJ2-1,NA,TGCAGTTCCTCCGGGACATTCAATGAGCAGTTCTTC,CSSSGTFNEQFF
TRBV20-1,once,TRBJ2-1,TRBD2,TGCAGTGCTAGTTGGACTAGCGGGCGGCACAATGAGCAGTTCTTC,CSASWTSGRHNEQFF
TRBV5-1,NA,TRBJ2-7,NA,TGCGCCAGCAGCCTGACAGGTTCCCACACCTACGAGCAGTACTTC,CASSLTGSHTYEQYF
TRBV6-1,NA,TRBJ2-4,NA,TGTGCCAGCAGACCCGTGGGAATGTGGGACCCAACTTCAAACATTCAGTACTTC,CASRPVGMWDPTSNIQYF
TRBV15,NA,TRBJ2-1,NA,TGTGCCACCAGCAGAGTACCGTCGGGTGAGCAGTTCTTC,CATSRVPSGEQFF
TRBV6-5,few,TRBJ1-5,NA,TGTGCCAGCAGTTTCACACAGGGTCAGCCCCAGCATTTT,CASSFTQGQPQHF
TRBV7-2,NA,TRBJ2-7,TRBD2,TGTGCCAGCAGCCGAACTAGCGGAGCCACCCCCTACGAGCAGTACTTC,CASSRTSGATPYEQYF
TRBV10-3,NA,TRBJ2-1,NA,TGTGCCATCAGTGAGTCCATAGGCGCACCGGGGGATGAGCAGTTCTTC,CAISESIGAPGDEQFF
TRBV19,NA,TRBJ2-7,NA,TGTGCCAGTAGCGCGCCGGGAGGAAACAGGGGCTACGAGCAGTACTTC,CASSAPGGNRGYEQYF
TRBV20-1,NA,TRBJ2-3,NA,TGCAGTGCTGGAACCACGATTTCTAGCACAGATACGCAGTATTTT,CSAGTTISSTDTQYF
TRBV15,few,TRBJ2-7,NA,TGTGCCACCAGCCGCGTGCTGGGACGGGAGCAGTACTTC,CATSRVLGREQYF